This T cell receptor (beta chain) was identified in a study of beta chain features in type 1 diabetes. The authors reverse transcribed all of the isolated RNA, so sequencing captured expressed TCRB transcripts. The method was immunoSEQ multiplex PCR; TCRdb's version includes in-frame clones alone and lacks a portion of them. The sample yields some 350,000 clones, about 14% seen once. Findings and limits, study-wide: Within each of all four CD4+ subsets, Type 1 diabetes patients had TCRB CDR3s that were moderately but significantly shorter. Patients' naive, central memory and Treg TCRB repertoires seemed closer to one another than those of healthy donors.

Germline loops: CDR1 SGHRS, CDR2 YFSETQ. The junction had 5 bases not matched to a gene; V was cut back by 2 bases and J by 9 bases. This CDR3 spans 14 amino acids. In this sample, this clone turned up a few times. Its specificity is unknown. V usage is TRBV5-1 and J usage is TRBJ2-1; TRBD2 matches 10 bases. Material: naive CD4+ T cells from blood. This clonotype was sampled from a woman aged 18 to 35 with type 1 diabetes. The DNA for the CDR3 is TGCGCCAGCAGCTTACCTAGCGGGAGAGGTGAGCAGTTCTTC. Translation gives CASSLPSGRGEQFF.